Following are 5 T cell receptor beta chains from one sample sequenced in a study of spatial heterogeneity in lung cancer. The sample's time point: blood at routine non-recurrence follow-up after resection. Whole RNA was taken from tumor, nontumor lung or frozen PBMC; it was then sequenced unsorted. TCRdb redid the calling of the 5' RACE reads with MiXCR, one entry per CDR3 protein. The table records tens of thousands of distinct CDR3 sequences, approximately 5.4% of them present only once. The sequences come from PBMCs, collected at follow-up. These receptors all come from a male donor with early-stage non-small cell lung cancer.

This clonotype was observed at least ten times. V gene TRBV28 combines with J gene TRBJ1-5; D call uncertain. CDR3 length: 14 amino acids. Germline values: CDR1 MDHEN, CDR2 SYDVKM. V was pared by 1 base and J by 5 bases, with 9 bases between. CDR3 in amino acids: CASSLSQSYQPQHF. In DNA form, the CDR3 reads TGTGCCAGCAGTTTATCACAGTCCTATCAGCCCCAGCATTTT.

This chain uses TRBV20-1 with TRBJ2-3, with 10 bases matching TRBD1. The CDR3 has 16 residues. V dropped 4 bases and J dropped 4; count of bases not matched to a gene: 11. CDR1 DFQATT and CDR2 SNEGSKA come from the germline V gene (reference sequence). In DNA, the CDR3 is TGCAGTGCTACACCGCAGACAGGGGGCAGTTCAGATACGCAGTATTTT. Its translation is CSATPQTGGSSDTQYF.

CDR3 in amino acids: CSVEGSGVGGEAFF. For the CDR3, the DNA is TGCAGCGTTGAAGGATCGGGGGTCGGTGGTGAAGCTTTCTTT. The rearrangement joins TRBV29-1 to TRBJ1-1; TRBD1 is a possible D gene (5 bases). This CDR3 contains 14 residues. Trimming pared 1 base from V and 7 bases from J, leaving 16 bases between. Germline CDR1 is SQVTM and CDR2 is ANQGSEA.

This clonotype was counted many times. CDR3 protein: CASSMTGGTYNEQFF. CDR3 nucleotides: TGTGCCAGCAGCATGACAGGGGGCACCTACAATGAGCAGTTCTTC. The J gene is TRBJ2-1, the V gene TRBV7-3, with TRBD1 matching 10 bases. V was pared by 5 bases and J by 2 bases, with 3 bases of the junction left unmatched. The length of the CDR3 is 15 residues. CDR1 is SGHTA and CDR2 is FQGTGA in the germline V gene.

This clonotype has ten or more counts. This chain joins TRBV5-1 and TRBJ2-2; TRBD2 matches at 7 bases. The V and J ends lost 5 bases and 3 bases, in that order; junction bases with no gene match: 7. CDR3 length equals 15 residues. Germline V CDR1 and CDR2: SGHRS, YFSETQ. CDR3 in amino acids: CASRSSGIDTGELFF. CDR3 DNA sequence: TGCGCCAGCAGATCTAGCGGTATCGACACCGGGGAGCTGTTTTTT.